What follows is one T cell receptor beta chain and its context. The read falls 3 residues short of the CDR3 end, and the missing part is taken from the germline J gene. Each donor provided roughly 4.5 to 8 ml of heparinized whole blood. Looked up from germline, CDR1 is SNHLY and CDR2 is FYNNEI. There are 12 residues in the CDR3. With 3 bases removed from V and 7 bases from J, the gap between germline ends came to 9 bases. The protocol was immunoSEQ multiplex PCR, while the TCRdb copy is restricted to in-frame clones and leaves out a portion. Observed in the sample are over 40,000 clones, none of them singletons. This specimen comes from a study of T cell clonality in common variable immunodeficiency.

Material for sequencing was peripheral blood mononuclear cells. The TCR comes from a person aged 18 to 75 in good health. The gene calls are TRBV2 and TRBJ1-1; a possible D gene is TRBD1 (5 bases). The CDR3 DNA, read in part, is TGTGCCAGCAGTGATTGGGGCTTTGAA. Translating it yields CASSDWGFE. Given in full, the CDR3 is CASSDWGFEAFF.